This TCR beta chain was identified during a study of blood T cell repertoires in COVID-19. Repertoires were generated with immunoSEQ multiplex PCR, while TCRdb's copy carries only in-frame clones and drops some. The sample has approximately 200,000 clones; roughly 80% are singletons. The CDR3 spans 14 residues. V lost 10 bases and J 4 bases, leaving 17 bases between the germline ends. Per germline, CDR1 ENHRY and CDR2 SYGVKD. The chain recombines TRBV10-3 with TRBJ1-3; D remains unclear. The receptor was isolated from a human donor in a cohort sampled during active COVID-19. Sample: peripheral blood. The DNA for the CDR3 is TGTGCCACCCACGGAGAGGGAACCGGAAACACCATATATTTT. Its protein is CATHGEGTGNTIYF.